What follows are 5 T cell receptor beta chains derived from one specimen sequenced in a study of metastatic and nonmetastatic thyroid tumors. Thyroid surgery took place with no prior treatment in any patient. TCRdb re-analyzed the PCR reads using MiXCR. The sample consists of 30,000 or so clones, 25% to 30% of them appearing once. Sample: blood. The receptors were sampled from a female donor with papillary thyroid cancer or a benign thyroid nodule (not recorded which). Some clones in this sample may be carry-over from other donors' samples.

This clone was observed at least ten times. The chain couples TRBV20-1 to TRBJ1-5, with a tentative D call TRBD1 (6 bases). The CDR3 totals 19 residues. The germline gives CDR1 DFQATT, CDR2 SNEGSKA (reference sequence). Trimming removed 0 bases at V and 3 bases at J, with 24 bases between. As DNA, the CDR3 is TGCAGTGCTAGAGATGGGAGACAGGCCATCGTTGGGCCCAATCAGCCCCAGCATTTT. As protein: CSARDGRQAIVGPNQPQHF.

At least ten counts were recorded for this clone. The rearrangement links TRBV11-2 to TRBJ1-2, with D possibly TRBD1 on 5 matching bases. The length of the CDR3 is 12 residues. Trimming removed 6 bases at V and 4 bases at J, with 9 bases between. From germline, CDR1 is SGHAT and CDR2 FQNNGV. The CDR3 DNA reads TGTGCCAGCAGAGGACACCTCTATGGCTACACCTTC. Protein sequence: CASRGHLYGYTF.

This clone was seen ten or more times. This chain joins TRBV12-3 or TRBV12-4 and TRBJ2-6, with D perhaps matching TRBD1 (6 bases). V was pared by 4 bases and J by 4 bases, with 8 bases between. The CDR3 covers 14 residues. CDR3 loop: CASSYRVGANVLTF. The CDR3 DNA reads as TGTGCCAGCAGTTACAGGGTGGGGGCCAACGTCCTGACTTTC.

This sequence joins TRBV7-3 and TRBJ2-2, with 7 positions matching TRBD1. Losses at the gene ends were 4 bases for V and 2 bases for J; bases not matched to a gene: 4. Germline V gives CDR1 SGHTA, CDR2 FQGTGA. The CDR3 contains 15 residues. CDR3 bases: TGTGCCAGCAGCTCAAGACAGGGAAACACCGGGGAGCTGTTTTTT. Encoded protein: CASSSRQGNTGELFF.

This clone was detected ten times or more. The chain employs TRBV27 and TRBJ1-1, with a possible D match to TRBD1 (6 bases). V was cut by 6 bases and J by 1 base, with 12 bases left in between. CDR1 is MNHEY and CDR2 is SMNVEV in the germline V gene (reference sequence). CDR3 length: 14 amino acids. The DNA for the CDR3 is TGTGCCAGCAGCAACCCGGGACAGAACACTGAAGCTTTCTTT. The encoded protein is CASSNPGQNTEAFF.